This paragraph reports one T cell receptor beta chain. The DNA ends 3 residues before the CDR3 does, and the rest of the CDR3 is filled in from the germline J gene. The sample is drawn from a study of T cells in women clearing cervical HPV infection. Germline assignment: CDR1 SGHRS and CDR2 YFSETQ. The CDR3 loop spans 17 amino acids. TCR beta CDR3 amplified by multiplex PCR from approximately 1,300 ng genomic DNA. Libraries were prepared by immunoSEQ multiplex PCR; TCRdb keeps only in-frame clonotypes and omits some of them. The sample includes tens of thousands of clones. The rearrangement uses TRBV5-1 and TRBJ2-2; TRBD1 aligns across 11 bases. The TCR originated in a woman between 18 and 75 years old with a cervical HPV16 infection that either progressed to CIN3+ or cleared (not recorded which). The sequencing sample was made of blood buffy coat. The CDR3 loop is CASSLGEGQGANSPLFF. The CDR3 bases that were read are TGCGCCAGCAGCTTGGGGGAAGGACAGGGGGCTAATTCACCG.